The present T cell receptor beta chain was sequenced within a study of T cell responses to AZD1222 COVID-19 vaccine. Across the study: Analyses pooled second doses at about 4 or about 12 weeks. Broader study findings: Of spike-specific TCRs, nearly half reportedly target regions left unmutated in variants. Seropositive at baseline were only 5 to 7 AZD1222 recipients.

Regarding this clone: What it recognizes is unknown.

Some clones are missing from TCRdb's copy, which holds only in-frame ones; the method was immunoSEQ multiplex PCR. The table shows some 150,000 clones, with 88% occurring only once. V lost 3 bases to trimming and J lost 3 bases, with 15 bases between them. This CDR3 spans 16 amino acids. CDR1 is MDHEN and CDR2 is SYDVKM in the germline V gene. This receptor was taken from an adult in good health. Here the sequenced sample was peripheral blood, taken on day 0 of AZD1222 vaccination. The chain recombines TRBV28 with TRBJ1-5; possible D gene TRBD1, 5 bases. CDR3: CASSFGGGTYNQPQHF. The CDR3 DNA sequence: TGTGCCAGCAGTTTTGGGGGGGGTACCTACAATCAGCCCCAGCATTTT.